Below are 7 T cell receptor beta chains sequenced from a single sample in a study of tumor-infiltrating lymphocytes in primary liver carcinoma. Synthesis of TCR beta cDNA was carried out from 500 ng total RNA with a constant-region primer. Sequencing libraries for TCR beta derived from three nested multiplex PCR rounds that used slightly modified ARM-PCR. PCR rounds one and two used TRBV1-TRBV30 forward primers with a C-beta reverse primer for 10 cycles each. TCRdb re-derived calls from the multiplex PCR reads in MiXCR, one entry per CDR3 protein. The top ten clones hold roughly 25% of a sample with 45,000 to 55,000 distinct CDR3 sequences, around three quarters of them seen once. Between about 17 and 34 mg of unsorted bulk tissue served as the source from which RNA and DNA were co-extracted. Sequencing was performed on liver tumor tissue from sampling region 2. The subset is: tumor region T2, inferior pole. The receptors originated from a man between 40 and 49 years old with primary liver carcinoma and hepatitis B virus infection.

With regard to this clonotype: One junction end does not reproduce the germline sequence, and a read error may be involved. The V gene is TRBV4-1, the J gene TRBJ2-2; a possible D gene is TRBD1 (5 bases). Germline CDR1 is MGHRA and CDR2 is YSYEKL. The CDR3 has 15 residues. CDR3 amino acids: CASSWGRVFTGELFF. CDR3 nucleotides: TGCGCTAGCAGTTGGGGCAGGGTTTTCACCGGGGAGCTGTTTTTT.

Of note for this clonotype: Mismatch with germline at one junction end may stem from a read error. The chain recombines TRBV4-1 with TRBJ1-2, with D possibly being TRBD1 (5 bases). Germline V gene lookup returns CDR1 MGHRA and CDR2 YSYEKL. The CDR3 has 13 residues. The CDR3 bases are TGCGCAAGCAGCGAGACAGTTAACTATGGCTATACCTTC. Protein sequence: CASSETVNYGYTF.

A word on this clonotype: The CDR3 carries no conserved terminal phenylalanine or tryptophan, so it likely arises from a read error. DNA for the CDR3: TGTGCCAGCAACTATACGAACACCGGGGAGCTGTTTATT. This translates into CASNYTNTGELFI. J is TRBJ2-2 and V is TRBV11-2, with no clear D. CDR3 length: 13 residues. Between the trimmed V and J ends, which lost 7 bases and 0 bases, there was a span of 6 bases. Germline V lookup: CDR1 SGHAT, CDR2 FQNNGV.

Regarding this clonotype: A read error is possible here, since a much larger clone lies one base away. The chain combines TRBV5-1 with TRBJ2-1; 11 bases fit TRBD2. The CDR3 consists of 15 residues. Per germline, CDR1 SGHRS and CDR2 YFSETQ. The CDR3 nucleotides are TGCACCAGCAGCTTTCTAGCGGGAGGAGTTAATGAGCAGTTCTTC. Its translation is CTSSFLAGGVNEQFF.

In this sample, this clonotype turned up many times. V gene TRBV7-8 combines with J gene TRBJ2-7, with D possibly called TRBD1 or TRBD2 (5 bases each). The CDR3 is 14 amino acids. Germline loops: CDR1 SGHVS, CDR2 FQNEAQ. Trimming removed 0 bases at V and 3 bases at J, with 9 bases between. For the CDR3, the DNA is TGTGCCAGCAGCTTAGCTACAGGAGGCTACGAGCAGTACTTC. It yields the protein CASSLATGGYEQYF.

This clonotype was seen only once. The genes are TRBV4-1 and TRBJ2-2; no clear D gene. There are 14 residues in the CDR3. Germline-derived CDR1 and CDR2 are MGHRA and YSYEKL. This CDR3 reads CDNNQNSNTGELFF. The CDR3 DNA sequence: TGCGACAACAACCAAAACTCGAACACCGGGGAGCTGTTTTTT.

About this clonotype itself: Germline and junction disagree at one end, which may indicate a read error. The rearrangement joins TRBV6-5 to TRBJ2-7; 9 positions agree with TRBD2. Germline loops: CDR1 MNHEY, CDR2 SVGAGI. This CDR3 is built from 14 residues. In nucleotides, the CDR3 is TGTGCATCCAGGCCGGAGGGACTAGCCTACGAGGAGTACTTT. This translates into CASRPEGLAYEEYF.